These T cell receptor beta chains were read from a single sample in a study of identical twins. MiXCR, applied by TCRdb to the 5' RACE reads, yields one record per CDR3 protein. This table holds under 300,000 distinct CDR3 sequences, roughly 12% found once. These records were also assigned to another study, of yellow fever vaccine responses in identical twins.

The sequencing sample was made of memory (CD45RO+) T cells sorted from blood. The receptors derive from a woman under 30 in good health. CDR3s include the opening cysteine and the closing phenylalanine or tryptophan.

V gene	CDR3 protein
TRBV12-3/TRBV12-4	CASSPTGLSPIYQETQYF
TRBV28	CASRNRGTLDNEQFF
TRBV29-1	CSVEGRVTYQPQHF
TRBV5-1	CASSLDFLGGYEQYF
TRBV5-1	CASSLWGAKNTEAFF
TRBV6-4	CASSDGVERGELFF
TRBV6-5	CASSYRSGINEKLFF
TRBV10-2	CASRELAGGFFNEQFF
TRBV7-2	CASSSFSGRGEQYF
TRBV12-3/TRBV12-4	CASSLDRFYGYTF
TRBV9	CASSVVGSNTGELFF
TRBV24-1	CATSDIGGMYTDTQYF
TRBV5-1	CASSLTSGNYEQYF
TRBV5-1	CASSLGQGGKNIQYF
TRBV6-1	CASRQRLQVVFGYTF
TRBV7-2	CASSSPRTSGSLETQYF
TRBV9	CASSVEMYNEQFF
TRBV6-2/TRBV6-3	CASSYLGYEQFF
TRBV14	CASSQDLGSYGYTF
TRBV28	CASRLKILAGGNEQYF
TRBV12-3/TRBV12-4	CASRRGLADLGETQYF
TRBV7-3	CASSPGQGGPYEQYF
TRBV2	CASSDLGVIGEAGNTIYF
TRBV7-2	CASSHGGMGYEQYF
TRBV3-1	CASSQVPAGTGELFF
TRBV24-1	CATSENRVNTGELFF
TRBV7-9	CATPGRESTDTQYF
TRBV7-3	CASSANRDSPYEQYF
TRBV19	CASRLQGSYEQYF
TRBV29-1	CSVEGEGVIADTQYF
TRBV28	CASSRPASRSPLHF
TRBV5-1	CASSPTGSRNNSPLHF
TRBV25-1	CASSAGGTVRVSPLHF
TRBV6-1	CASARGYSTDTQYF
TRBV5-1	CASSLVGDNEQFF
TRBV28	CASSTIAGVGGQQYF
TRBV12-3/TRBV12-4	CASSLAPTRHNEQFF